The T cell receptor (beta chain) under discussion was sequenced for a study of T cell changes during pregnancy in multiple sclerosis. Libraries were prepared by immunoSEQ multiplex PCR; TCRdb keeps only in-frame clonotypes and omits some of them. The data show about 110,000 clones, with around 90% seen just once and about 1.6% held by the top ten. The V and J ends lost 0 bases and 2 bases respectively, with 13 bases between them. Per the germline V gene, CDR1 is SGHDN and CDR2 is FVKESK. This CDR3 has 16 residues. The chain couples TRBV14 to TRBJ1-1; D unclear. Sequenced material: peripheral blood, taken before pregnancy. This receptor was identified in a female donor with multiple sclerosis, enrolled in a pregnancy study. This chain's CDR3 is CASSQERNRLNTEAFF. DNA of the CDR3: TGTGCCAGCAGCCAAGAGCGGAACAGACTAAACACTGAAGCTTTCTTT.